The entry below describes one T cell receptor beta chain. This sample is drawn from a study of T cell responses to AZD1222 COVID-19 vaccine. The method was immunoSEQ multiplex PCR; TCRdb's version includes in-frame clones alone and lacks a portion of them. Here the sample spans under 200,000 clones, under 95% being singletons. Germline V lookup: CDR1 GTSNPN, CDR2 SVGIG (reference sequence). Trimming took 4 bases from V and 3 from J, leaving 16 bases between them. This CDR3 is 15 amino acids long. This sequence originates from an adult in good health. The sample was peripheral blood, taken on day 0 of AZD1222 vaccination. This sequence joins TRBV30 and TRBJ1-5, with D possibly TRBD1 on 6 matching bases. The CDR3: CAWNPRQAVNQPQHF. CDR3 DNA sequence: TGTGCCTGGAACCCACGACAGGCAGTCAATCAGCCCCAGCATTTT.